This T cell receptor (beta chain) was recorded in a study of graft-versus-host responses after intestinal transplantation. Study information: Recipients received multivisceral, liver-intestinal, or isolated intestinal transplants. Tacrolimus plus steroids were given to all recipients for approximately three years, preceded by anti-thymocyte globulin induction.

Remarks on this clone: Antigen unknown.

The ends lost 0 bases at V and 5 bases at J; junction bases unmatched: 6. Germline V lookup: CDR1 SGDLS, CDR2 YYNGEE. The CDR3 consists of 15 residues. Here immunoSEQ multiplex PCR was the method, and the copy in TCRdb shows in-frame clones only, minus some. Of roughly 36,000 clones listed, roughly four fifths are singletons. Points from the study as a whole: High graft-versus-host to host-versus-graft T cell clonal ratios marked allografts of patients with graft-donor macrochimerism. Recipient-marrow GvH clones were detected, some having first appeared in ileum or blood.

The sample here was PBMCs, taken 1070 days after transplant. The source of this sequence is a human patient who received an intestinal transplant, so some T cells may come from the graft donor. This chain links TRBV9 with TRBJ2-5, with TRBD2 matching 8 bases. The CDR3 is CASSVAGGPGETQYF. Here the CDR3 DNA reads TGTGCCAGCAGCGTAGCGGGAGGGCCGGGTGAGACCCAGTACTTC.